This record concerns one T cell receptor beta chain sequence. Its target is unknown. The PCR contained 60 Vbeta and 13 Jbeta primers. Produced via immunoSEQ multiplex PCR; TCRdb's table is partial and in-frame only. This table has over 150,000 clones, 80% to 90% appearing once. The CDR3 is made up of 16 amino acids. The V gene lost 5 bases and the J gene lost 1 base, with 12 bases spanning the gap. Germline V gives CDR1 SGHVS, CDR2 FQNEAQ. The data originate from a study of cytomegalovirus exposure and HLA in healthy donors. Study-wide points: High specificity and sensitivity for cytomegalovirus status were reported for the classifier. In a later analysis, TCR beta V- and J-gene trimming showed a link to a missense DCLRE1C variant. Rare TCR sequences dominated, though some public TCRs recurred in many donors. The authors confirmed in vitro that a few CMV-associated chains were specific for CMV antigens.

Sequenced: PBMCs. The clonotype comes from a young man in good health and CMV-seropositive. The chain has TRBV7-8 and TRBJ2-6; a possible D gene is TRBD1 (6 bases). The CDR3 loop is CASSLKQGSGANVLTF. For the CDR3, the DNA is TGTGCCAGCAGCCTTAAACAGGGTTCTGGGGCCAACGTCCTGACTTTC.